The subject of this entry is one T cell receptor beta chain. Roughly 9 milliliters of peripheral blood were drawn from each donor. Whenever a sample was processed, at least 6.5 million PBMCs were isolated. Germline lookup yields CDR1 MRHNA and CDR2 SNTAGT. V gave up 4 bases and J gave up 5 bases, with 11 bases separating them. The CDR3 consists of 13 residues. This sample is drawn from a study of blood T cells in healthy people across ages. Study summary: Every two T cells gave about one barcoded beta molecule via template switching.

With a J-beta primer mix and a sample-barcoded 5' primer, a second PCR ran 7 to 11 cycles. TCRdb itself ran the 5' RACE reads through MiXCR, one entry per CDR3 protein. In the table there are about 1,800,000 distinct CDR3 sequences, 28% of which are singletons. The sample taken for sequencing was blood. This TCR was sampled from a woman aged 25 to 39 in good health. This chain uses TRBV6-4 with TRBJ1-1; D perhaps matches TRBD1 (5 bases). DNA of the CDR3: TGTGCCAGCAGTGCAGGGTCAAGAACTGAAGCTTTCTTT. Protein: CASSAGSRTEAFF.